Described below is a single T cell receptor (beta chain) sequence and its context. These data are taken from a study of blood T cell repertoires in COVID-19. On the study more broadly: Whether acute or convalescent, the COVID-19 samples came from the United States, Italy and Spain. In each case, the material was cDNA or gDNA derived from T cells, B-cell-depleted T cells, or PBMCs.

In the study's own analysis: Using reference gene primer amplification, nucleated cell counts were estimated. This table comes from immunoSEQ multiplex PCR, and its TCRdb copy is limited to in-frame clones, with some not included. V and J calls and clone size are those listed in that table; D and trimming were worked out from the DNA. The sample records approximately 52,000 clones, nearly 90% being singletons. Germline V gene data show CDR1 as MDHEN and CDR2 as SYDVKM. CDR3 length: 20 residues. Trimming pared 6 bases from V and 5 bases from J, leaving 32 bases between. The chain links TRBV28 to TRBJ2-1; tentatively, D is TRBD1 (9 bases). The TCR comes from a man in his sixties with active COVID-19. The specimen sequenced was peripheral blood. This CDR3 is CASSFTGTGWAGGYNNEQFF. In DNA, the CDR3 is TGTGCCAGCAGCTTTACCGGGACAGGGTGGGCGGGAGGATACAACAATGAGCAGTTCTTC.